This T cell receptor beta chain came from a study of beta chain features in type 1 diabetes. Study as a whole: All samples together contributed 90 million to 110 million sorted cells for examination. General study results and limits: An over-representation of cells with high TCR expression could result from cDNA sequencing.

In this sample, this clone turned up a few times. Its antigen is still unknown. The V gene end was trimmed by 8 bases and the J gene end by 7 bases; junction bases not matched to a gene: 8. This CDR3 region has 15 residues. Germline V gene data show CDR1 as MNHEY and CDR2 as SMNVEV (reference sequence). The isolated RNA, all of it, was reverse transcribed, so expressed TCRB transcripts were what got sequenced. Using immunoSEQ multiplex PCR, the repertoire was profiled, and TCRdb retains in-frame clones only, with some absent. The data show 300,000 or so clones, with 7.5% to 9% seen just once and around 0.44% held by the top ten.

The sequencing sample was made of central memory CD4+ T cells from blood. This TCR was recovered from a woman aged 18-29 years in good health. This chain links TRBV27 with TRBJ2-2, with 12 bases fitting TRBD1. For the CDR3, the DNA is TGTGCCAGCCGTCGGGACAGGGGGCTTTTCGGGGAGCTGTTTTTT. Protein: CASRRDRGLFGELFF.